Listed below are T cell receptor beta chains from one sample, sequenced in a study of shared clonotypes between healthy human individuals. Produced via immunoSEQ multiplex PCR; TCRdb's table is partial and in-frame only. The repertoire consists of about 870,000 clones, with almost 95% occurring once and the leading ten covering 20% to 30%. Sequences were obtained from naive CD8+ T cells sorted from blood. The receptors originated from a young man in good health. CDR3s leave out the opening cysteine and the closing phenylalanine or tryptophan. Clone size, where shown, is once, few, many, or a class for clones that have expanded.

>TRBV27|TRBJ2-7|-
ASRLAGADEQY
>TRBV19|TRBJ2-5|-
ASSIDRTGLQETQY
>TRBV9|TRBJ2-7|-
ASSPKGGGTYEQY
>TRBV2|TRBJ2-2|-
ASSRGQGASGELF
>TRBV5-1|TRBJ2-7|-
ASSLGGSSYEQY
>TRBV6-5|TRBJ2-7|-
ASSYYGYQYEQY
>TRBV11-3|TRBJ2-7|-
ASSSGVSYEQY
>TRBV7-8|TRBJ1-1|-
ASTGQGRWRTEAF
>TRBV28|TRBJ1-1|-
ASRKGYTEAF
>TRBV7-8|TRBJ2-5|-
ASSLGGTPQETQY
>TRBV6-6|TRBJ2-7|-
ASSTGTGGLEQY
>TRBV19|TRBJ1-1|-
ASSMPRLTGLRAF
>TRBV7-9|TRBJ1-1|-
ASSAPTEAF
>TRBV6-1|TRBJ1-2|-
ASSEGRGRTNYGYT
>TRBV5-1|TRBJ2-1|-
ASSSPGYRNNEQF
>TRBV7-2|TRBJ2-6|-
ASSSNSGANVLT
>TRBV28|TRBJ2-2|-
ATGGDTGELF
>TRBV10-3|TRBJ1-1|once
AISESSGIEAF
>TRBV6-1|TRBJ1-2|-
ASSELGSYGYT
>TRBV29-1|TRBJ1-1|-
SAVGLNTEAF
>TRBV7-2|TRBJ2-7|-
ASTPGAGTTYEQY
>TRBV4-1|TRBJ2-1|-
ASSQDKAAIHNEQF